The 10 T cell receptor beta chains in this list originate from one sample, sequenced in a study of T cell repertoires in cytomegalovirus infection (dated by TCRdb to the late 2010s). The antigens for these receptors are not known. Sequenced on an Illumina HiSeq 1500. TCRdb applied fastp at Q25 and MiXCR to the public reads, then kept only in-frame beta chains. Rows merge per CDR3 protein into single entries with the most common DNA and genes. The sample table shows approximately 590,000 distinct CDR3 sequences, and under 45% are seen once. The ten most abundant clones make up over 45% of the sample. According to the study, the label for this sample's treatment or condition signals: in vitro stimulation with specific CMV peptide epitopes to enrich CMV-specific T cells. This specimen consisted of cultured PBMCs, obtained from culture after CMV antigen stimulation. Receptors were obtained from a human donor in good health (CMV status not recorded). Some clones in this sample may be carry-over from other donors' samples.

The chain carries TRBV11-2 and TRBJ2-1; unclear D gene. Germline V lookup: CDR1 SGHAT, CDR2 FQNNGV. CDR3 length: 14 amino acids. V shed 5 bases and J shed 3 bases, with 11 bases lying between them. CDR3 sequence: CASSTFTRYNEQFF. CDR3 DNA sequence: TGTGCCAGCAGCACCTTTACTCGCTACAATGAGCAGTTCTTC.

This clonotype was seen more than once but under ten times. This chain joins TRBV11-2 and TRBJ2-1, with 8 bases fitting TRBD2. Trimming removed 5 bases from V and 5 bases from J; junction bases left unmatched: 14. The CDR3 consists of 17 residues. Germline CDR1 is SGHAT and CDR2 is FQNNGV. As DNA, the CDR3 is TGTGCCAGCAGCCCTCTGTGGTCCAGCGGGGGACACAATGAGCAGTTCTTC. Translated, it gives CASSPLWSSGGHNEQFF.

The CDR3 reads CASSQDEVAYNEQFF. In DNA form, the CDR3 reads TGCGCCAGCAGCCAAGATGAGGTAGCCTACAATGAGCAGTTCTTC. This chain links TRBV4-1 with TRBJ2-1; no clear D gene. Trimming removed 0 bases from V and 2 bases from J, with 8 bases in between. The CDR3 runs to 15 residues. Germline V gene lookup returns CDR1 MGHRA and CDR2 YSYEKL.

The table lists this clonotype with many counts. The chain links TRBV7-2 to TRBJ2-3; D is uncertain. The CDR3 spans 14 residues. V was pared by 3 bases and J by 2 bases, with 9 bases between. The germline V gene has CDR1 SGHTA and CDR2 FQGNSA. The CDR3 DNA reads as TGTGCCAGCAGCTTTCTCGGGCTCACAGATACGCAGTATTTT. It codes for CASSFLGLTDTQYF.

This clonotype appeared a single time. The chain has TRBV19 and TRBJ1-4, with D possibly TRBD1 on 6 matching bases. The CDR3 length is 15 residues. CDR1 and CDR2 from the germline V gene are LNHDA and SQIVND (reference sequence). V was cut by 6 bases and J by 8 bases, with 19 bases left in between. The chain's CDR3 is CASSDPNQGIEKLFF. CDR3 DNA sequence: TGTGCCAGTAGCGATCCGAACCAGGGGATAGAAAAACTGTTTTTT.

The rearrangement joins TRBV19 to TRBJ2-3; D is possibly TRBD2 (5 bases). The V gene's germline CDR1 is LNHDA and CDR2 SQIVND (reference sequence). The CDR3 extends over 14 amino acids. The V end lost 3 bases, the J end lost 0 bases, and 7 bases lay between the germline ends. CDR3 DNA sequence: TGTGCCAGTAGTATTCGGACTAGCACAGATACGCAGTATTTT. Its translation: CASSIRTSTDTQYF.

The rearrangement uses TRBV6-5 and TRBJ1-2; 7 bases are a match to TRBD1. CDR1 and CDR2 (germline): MNHEY, SVGAGI. With 5 bases clipped from V and 2 bases from J, the junction kept 8 bases outside the gene matches. The CDR3 has 15 amino acids. The CDR3 sequence: CASSRQGTENYGYTF. The CDR3 DNA reads as TGTGCCAGCAGTAGGCAAGGGACAGAAAACTATGGCTACACCTTC.

This chain uses TRBV7-2 with TRBJ1-6, with D perhaps TRBD1 (5 bases). V shed 3 bases and J shed 10 bases, with 13 bases lying between them. The CDR3 has 14 residues. The germline V gene has CDR1 SGHTA and CDR2 FQGNSA. CDR3 nucleotide sequence: TGTGCCAGCAGCTTCGACAGCGCCCCATCACCCCTCCACTTT. Protein: CASSFDSAPSPLHF.

This clonotype was recorded a few times. The chain uses TRBV5-1 and TRBJ1-2; 9 positions match TRBD1. CDR1 SGHRS and CDR2 YFSETQ come from the germline V gene. V gave up 6 bases and J gave up 2 bases; unmatched junction bases: 8. The CDR3 is 15 residues long. The DNA for the CDR3 is TGCGCCAGCACCGTTAGGACAGGGGCAAACTATGGCTACACCTTC. It specifies CASTVRTGANYGYTF.

This clonotype has a handful of counts. This chain connects TRBV6-2 or TRBV6-3 to TRBJ1-6; tentative D call: TRBD1 (5 bases). This CDR3 comprises 15 residues. Between the trimmed V and J ends, which lost 3 bases and 10 bases, there was a span of 16 bases. Germline assignment: CDR1 MNHEY and CDR2 SVGEGT. The CDR3 nucleotides are TGTGCCAGCAGTTATATGGGTTCGGGGCAATCACCCCTCCACTTT. This encodes CASSYMGSGQSPLHF.